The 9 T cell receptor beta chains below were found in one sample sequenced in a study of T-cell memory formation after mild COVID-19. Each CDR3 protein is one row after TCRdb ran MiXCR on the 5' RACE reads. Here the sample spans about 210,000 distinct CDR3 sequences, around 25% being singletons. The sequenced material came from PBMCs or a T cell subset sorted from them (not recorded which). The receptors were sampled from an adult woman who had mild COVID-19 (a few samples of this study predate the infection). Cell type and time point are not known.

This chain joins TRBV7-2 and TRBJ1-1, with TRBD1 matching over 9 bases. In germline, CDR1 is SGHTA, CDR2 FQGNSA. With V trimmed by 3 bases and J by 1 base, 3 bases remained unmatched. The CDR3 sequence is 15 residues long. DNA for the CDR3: TGTGCCAGCAGCTTCAGGACAGGGGAGAACACTGAAGCTTTCTTT. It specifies CASSFRTGENTEAFF.

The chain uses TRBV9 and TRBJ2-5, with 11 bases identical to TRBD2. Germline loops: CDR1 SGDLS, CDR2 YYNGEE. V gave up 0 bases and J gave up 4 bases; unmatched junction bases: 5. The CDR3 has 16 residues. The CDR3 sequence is CASSVDSGRAGETQYF. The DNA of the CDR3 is TGTGCCAGCAGCGTAGATAGCGGGAGGGCCGGAGAGACCCAGTACTTC.

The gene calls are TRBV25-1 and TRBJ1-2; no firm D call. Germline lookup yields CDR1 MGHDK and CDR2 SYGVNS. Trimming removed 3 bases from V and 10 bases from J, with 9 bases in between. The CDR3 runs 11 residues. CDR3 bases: TGTGCCAGCAGTGACTCTTACCTCTACACCTTC. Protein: CASSDSYLYTF.

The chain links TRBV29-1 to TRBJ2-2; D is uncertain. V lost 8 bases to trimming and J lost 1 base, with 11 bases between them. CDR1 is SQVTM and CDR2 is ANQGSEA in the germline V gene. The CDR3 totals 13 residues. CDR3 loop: CSTRIENTGELFF. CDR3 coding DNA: TGCAGCACCCGGATTGAGAACACCGGGGAGCTGTTTTTT.

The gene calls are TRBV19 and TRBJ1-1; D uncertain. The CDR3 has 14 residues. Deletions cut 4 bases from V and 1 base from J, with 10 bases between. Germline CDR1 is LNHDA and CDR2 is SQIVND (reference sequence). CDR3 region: CASSTMTANTEAFF. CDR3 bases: TGTGCCAGTAGTACCATGACCGCGAACACTGAAGCTTTCTTT.

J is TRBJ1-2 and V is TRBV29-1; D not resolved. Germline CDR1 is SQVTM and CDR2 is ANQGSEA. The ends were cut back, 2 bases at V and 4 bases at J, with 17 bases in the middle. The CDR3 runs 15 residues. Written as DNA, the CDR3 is TGCAGCGTTGAACCACTTCAGGACGGAGGCTATGGCTACACCTTC. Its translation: CSVEPLQDGGYGYTF.

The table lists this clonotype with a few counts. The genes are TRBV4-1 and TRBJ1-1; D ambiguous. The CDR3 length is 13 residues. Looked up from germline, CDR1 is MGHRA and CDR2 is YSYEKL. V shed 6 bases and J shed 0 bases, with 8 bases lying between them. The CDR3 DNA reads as TGCGCCAGCAGACAAAGGGTGAACACTGAAGCTTTCTTT. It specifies CASRQRVNTEAFF.

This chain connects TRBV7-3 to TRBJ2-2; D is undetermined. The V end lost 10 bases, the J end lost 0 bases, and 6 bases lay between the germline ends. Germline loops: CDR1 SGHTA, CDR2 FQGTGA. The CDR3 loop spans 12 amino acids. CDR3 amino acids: CATQTNTGELFF. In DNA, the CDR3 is TGTGCCACCCAGACGAACACCGGGGAGCTGTTTTTT.

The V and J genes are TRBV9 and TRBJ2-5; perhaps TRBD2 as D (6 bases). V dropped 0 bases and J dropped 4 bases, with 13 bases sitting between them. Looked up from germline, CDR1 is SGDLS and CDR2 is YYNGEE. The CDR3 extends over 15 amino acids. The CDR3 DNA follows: TGTGCCAGCAGCGTAGGGCGAGCGGGTTCAGAGACCCAGTACTTC. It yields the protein CASSVGRAGSETQYF.